The rows below give T cell receptor beta chains drawn from one sample of a study of CD8 T cells in Susac syndrome. TCRdb re-called the immunoSEQ multiplex PCR reads with MiXCR, one entry per CDR3 protein. The sample consists of 50,000 or so distinct CDR3 sequences, around 93% of them appearing once. Sequencing used CD8+ T cells from PBMCs. The receptors were gathered from a human donor in good health. Each CDR3 is given with its conserved first and last residue. Fields, in order: J gene, V gene, D gene, clone size, CDR3 DNA, CDR3 protein. The D gene is left open where the match is weak. A row's size may be missing; if present it is once, few, many or a size class.

TRBJ2-2 | TRBV19 | TRBD1 | - | TGTGCCAGTAGTAAAATCTCGGGACAGGGTGGGGCCGGGGTCCTGTTTTTT | CASSKISGQGGAGVLFF
TRBJ1-1 | TRBV12-3/TRBV12-4 | - | - | TGTGCCAGCGGATCTGGCCCGGGAACTGAAGCTTTCTTT | CASGSGPGTEAFF
TRBJ2-7 | TRBV4-1 | - | - | TGCGCCAGCAGCCAAGAAAGATCGGGCTCCTACGAGCAGTACTTC | CASSQERSGSYEQYF
TRBJ1-2 | TRBV27 | - | - | TGTGCCACCGTGGACATTGGCTATGGCTACACCTTC | CATVDIGYGYTF
TRBJ2-2 | TRBV7-6 | - | - | TGTGCCAGCAGCCCAGGACTCTGGAGGTCTTTCCCTGCGGGATCGGCCGGGGAGCTGTTTTTT | CASSPGLWRSFPAGSAGELFF
TRBJ2-3 | TRBV28 | - | - | TGTGCCAGCAGTTTTCAAGGGTACACAGATACGCAGTATTTT | CASSFQGYTDTQYF
TRBJ2-7 | TRBV19 | - | - | TGTGCCAGTAGCCATATAGGTCGGGGTAACGAGCAGTACTTC | CASSHIGRGNEQYF
TRBJ1-1 | TRBV29-1 | - | - | TGCATCACCGACACGAACACTGAAGCTTTCTTT | CITDTNTEAFF
TRBJ2-7 | TRBV19 | TRBD2 | - | TGTGCCAGTAGTGGTAGCGGGAGCTACGAGCAGTACTTC | CASSGSGSYEQYF
TRBJ2-1 | TRBV7-9 | - | - | TGTGCCAGCAGCTCACAGGGCTACAATGAGCAGTTCTTC | CASSSQGYNEQFF
TRBJ1-5 | TRBV6-5 | - | - | TGTGCCAGCAGTCACATTTCCGAATTTAGCAATCAGCCCCAGCATTTT | CASSHISEFSNQPQHF
TRBJ2-7 | TRBV3-1 | TRBD1 | - | TGTGCCAGCAGCCAAGGGACAGGGTACGAGCAGTACTTC | CASSQGTGYEQYF
TRBJ1-1 | TRBV7-9 | - | - | TGTGCCAGCAGCGCTAGCTGGGCCCTTTTGGAAGCTTTCTTT | CASSASWALLEAFF
TRBJ1-5 | TRBV19 | - | - | TGTGCCAGTAGTGCCACAGCTTATAGCAATCAGCCCCAGCATTTT | CASSATAYSNQPQHF
TRBJ2-1 | TRBV5-1 | TRBD1 | - | TGCGCCAGCAGCAGGGACACAGGGGCGGATGAGCAGTTCTTC | CASSRDTGADEQFF
TRBJ1-4 | TRBV10-3 | TRBD1 | - | TGTGCCACCACTCCGGGACAGGGGGATAATGAAAAACTGTTTTTT | CATTPGQGDNEKLFF
TRBJ1-1 | TRBV27 | - | - | TGTGCCAGCAGTTTTGGAGGGCTGGACACTGAAGCTTTCTTT | CASSFGGLDTEAFF
TRBJ2-7 | TRBV29-1 | - | - | TGCAGCGTTGAATTCGGCCAGTTTCCCTACGAGCAGTACTTC | CSVEFGQFPYEQYF
TRBJ2-7 | TRBV7-9 | - | - | TGTGCCAGCAGCTTCGATCCGGGAGGGACAGCCTACGAGCAGTACTTC | CASSFDPGGTAYEQYF
TRBJ1-1 | TRBV6-5 | - | once | TGTGCCAGCAGTTACGGGATGGTGTTGAACACTGAAGCTTTCTTT | CASSYGMVLNTEAFF
TRBJ2-2 | TRBV29-1 | TRBD2 | - | TGCAGCGCCCGACTAGCGGGAGTGAACACCGGGGAGCTGTTTTTT | CSARLAGVNTGELFF
TRBJ2-5 | TRBV14 | - | once | TGTGCCAGCAGCCAAGAAATGGCGACCCAGTACTTC | CASSQEMATQYF